This T cell receptor (beta chain) was identified during a study of read filtering for tumor transcriptome and immune sequencing. Sampling of bone marrow took place during active disease in every patient. This clonotype was seen more than once but under ten times. Its cognate antigen is unknown. One base away lies a much larger clone, so this may be a sequencing read error. This CDR3 contains 15 residues. Germline CDR1 reads SGHRS; CDR2 reads YFSETQ. This library used about 400 ng RNA and molecular barcoded adaptors spanning alpha/delta and beta/gamma chains. TCRdb used MiXCR to reprocess the reads, holding one entry per CDR3 protein. The repertoire holds around 140,000 distinct CDR3 sequences, with under 15% as singletons. General study findings and limits: The CD138-negative fraction was mixed bone marrow immune cells, not pure T cells.

The receptor's source is a donor aged 40 or older with multiple myeloma. The sequenced sample was a population of CD138-negative cells sorted from bone marrow. The V call is TRBV5-1, the J call TRBJ2-1, with D perhaps matching TRBD1 or TRBD2 (5 bases each). In DNA form, the CDR3 reads TGCGCCAGCAGCCGGGGCCCTTTTGGAGCCAATGAGCATTTCTTC. This codes for CASSRGPFGANEHFF.